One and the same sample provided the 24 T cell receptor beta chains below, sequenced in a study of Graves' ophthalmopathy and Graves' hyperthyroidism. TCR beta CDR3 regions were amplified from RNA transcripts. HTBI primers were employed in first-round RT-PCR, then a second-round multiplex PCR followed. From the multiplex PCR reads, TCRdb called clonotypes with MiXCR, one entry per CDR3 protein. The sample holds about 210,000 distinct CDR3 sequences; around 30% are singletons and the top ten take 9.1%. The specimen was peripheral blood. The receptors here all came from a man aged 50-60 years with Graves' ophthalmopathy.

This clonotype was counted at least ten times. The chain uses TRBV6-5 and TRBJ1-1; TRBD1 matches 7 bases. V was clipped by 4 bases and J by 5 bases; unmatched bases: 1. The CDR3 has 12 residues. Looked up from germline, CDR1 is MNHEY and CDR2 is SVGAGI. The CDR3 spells CASSSQGTEAFF. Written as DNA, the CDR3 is TGTGCCAGCAGTTCACAGGGGACTGAAGCTTTCTTT.

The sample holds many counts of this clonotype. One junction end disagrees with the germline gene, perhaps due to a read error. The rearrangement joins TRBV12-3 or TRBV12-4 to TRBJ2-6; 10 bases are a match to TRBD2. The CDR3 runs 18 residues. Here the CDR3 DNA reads TGTGCCAGCAGTCTAGCGGGAGAGGGTGTCTCTGGGGCCAACGTCCTGACTTTC. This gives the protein CASSLAGEGVSGANVLTF.

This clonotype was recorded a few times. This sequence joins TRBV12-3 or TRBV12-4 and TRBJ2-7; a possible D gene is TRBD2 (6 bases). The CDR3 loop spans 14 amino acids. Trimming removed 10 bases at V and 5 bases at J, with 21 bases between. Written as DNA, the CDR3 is TGTGCCACCACGCGGTACGGGGGAGTTGACGAGCAGTACTTC. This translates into CATTRYGGVDEQYF.

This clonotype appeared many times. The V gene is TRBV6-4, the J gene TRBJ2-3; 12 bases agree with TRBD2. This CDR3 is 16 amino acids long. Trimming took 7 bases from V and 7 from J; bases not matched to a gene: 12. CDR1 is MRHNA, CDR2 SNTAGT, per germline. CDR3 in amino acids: CASTIGRTSGKNTQYF. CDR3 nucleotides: TGTGCCAGCACCATCGGACGGACTAGCGGGAAGAATACGCAGTATTTT.

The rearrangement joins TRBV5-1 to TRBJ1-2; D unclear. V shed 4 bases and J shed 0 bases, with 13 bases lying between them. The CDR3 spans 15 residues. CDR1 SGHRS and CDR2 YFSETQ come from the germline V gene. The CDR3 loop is CASSLAPGSNYGYTF. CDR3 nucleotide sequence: TGCGCCAGCAGCCTAGCTCCCGGTTCTAACTATGGCTACACCTTC. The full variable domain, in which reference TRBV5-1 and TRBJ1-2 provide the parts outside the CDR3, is KAGVTQTPRYLIKTRGQQVTLSCSPISGHRSVSWYQQTPGQGLQFLFEYFSETQRNKGNFPGRFSGRQFSNSRSEMNVSTLELGDSALYLCASSLAPGSNYGYTFGSGTRLTVV.

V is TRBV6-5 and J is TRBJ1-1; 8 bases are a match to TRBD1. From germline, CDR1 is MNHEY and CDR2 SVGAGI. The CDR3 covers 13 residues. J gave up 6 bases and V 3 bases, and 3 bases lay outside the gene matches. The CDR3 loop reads CASSYTGGSEAFF. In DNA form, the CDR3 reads TGTGCCAGCAGTTATACAGGGGGATCTGAAGCTTTCTTT.

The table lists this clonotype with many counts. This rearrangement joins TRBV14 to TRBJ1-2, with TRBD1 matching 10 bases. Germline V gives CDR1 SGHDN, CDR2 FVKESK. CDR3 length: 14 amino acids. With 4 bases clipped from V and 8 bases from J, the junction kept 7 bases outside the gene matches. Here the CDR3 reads CASSPRTGGNGYTF. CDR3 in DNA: TGTGCCAGCAGCCCACGGACAGGGGGGAACGGCTACACCTTC.

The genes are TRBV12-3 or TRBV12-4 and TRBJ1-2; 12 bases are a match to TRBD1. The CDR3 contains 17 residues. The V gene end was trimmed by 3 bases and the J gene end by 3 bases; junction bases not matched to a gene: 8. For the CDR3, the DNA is TGTGCCAGCAGTTTTGTCGGGACAGGGGGCGGTGACTATGGCTACACCTTC. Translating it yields CASSFVGTGGGDYGYTF.

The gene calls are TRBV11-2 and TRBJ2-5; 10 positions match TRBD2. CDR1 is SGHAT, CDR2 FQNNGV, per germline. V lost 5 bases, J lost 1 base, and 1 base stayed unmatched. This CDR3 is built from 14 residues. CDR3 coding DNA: TGTGCCAGCAGCGGGACTAGCGTCCAAGAGACCCAGTACTTC. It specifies CASSGTSVQETQYF.

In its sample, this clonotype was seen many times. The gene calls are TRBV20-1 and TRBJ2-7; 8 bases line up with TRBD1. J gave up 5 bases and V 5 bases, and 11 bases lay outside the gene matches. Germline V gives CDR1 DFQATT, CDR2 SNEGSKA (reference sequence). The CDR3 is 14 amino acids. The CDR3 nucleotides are TGCAGTGCTCAACCTCAGGGGGCGCGGAACGAGCAGTACTTC. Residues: CSAQPQGARNEQYF.

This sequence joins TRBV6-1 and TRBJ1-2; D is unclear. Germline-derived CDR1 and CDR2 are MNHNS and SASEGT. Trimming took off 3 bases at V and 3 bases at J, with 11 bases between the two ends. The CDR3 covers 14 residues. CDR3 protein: CASSEVHRYYGYTF. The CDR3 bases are TGTGCCAGCAGTGAGGTCCACAGATACTATGGCTACACCTTC.

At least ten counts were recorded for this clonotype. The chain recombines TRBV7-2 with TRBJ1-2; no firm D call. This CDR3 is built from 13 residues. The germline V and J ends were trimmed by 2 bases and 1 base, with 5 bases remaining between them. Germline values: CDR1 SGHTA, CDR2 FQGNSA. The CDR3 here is CASSLQINYGYTF. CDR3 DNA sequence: TGTGCCAGCAGCTTACAGATTAACTATGGCTACACCTTC.

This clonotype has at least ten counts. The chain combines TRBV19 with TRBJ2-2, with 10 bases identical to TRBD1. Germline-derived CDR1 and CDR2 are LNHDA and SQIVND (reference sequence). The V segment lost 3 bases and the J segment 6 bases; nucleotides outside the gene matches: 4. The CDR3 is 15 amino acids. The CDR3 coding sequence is TGTGCCAGTAGTATGAGACAGGGGGCGCCCGGGGAGCTGTTTTTT. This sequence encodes CASSMRQGAPGELFF.

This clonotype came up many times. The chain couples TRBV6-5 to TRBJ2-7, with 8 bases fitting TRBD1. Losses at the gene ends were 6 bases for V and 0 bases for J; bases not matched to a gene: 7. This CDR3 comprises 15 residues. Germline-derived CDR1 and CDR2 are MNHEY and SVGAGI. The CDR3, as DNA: TGTGCCAGCAGACCGACCGGGACAGGCTCCTACGAGCAGTACTTC. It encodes CASRPTGTGSYEQYF.

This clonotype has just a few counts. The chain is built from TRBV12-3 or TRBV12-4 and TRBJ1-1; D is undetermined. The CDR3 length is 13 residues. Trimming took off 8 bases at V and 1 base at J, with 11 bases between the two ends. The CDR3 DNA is TGTGCCAGCTCCAAGGCGGCGAACACTGAAGCTTTCTTT. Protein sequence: CASSKAANTEAFF.

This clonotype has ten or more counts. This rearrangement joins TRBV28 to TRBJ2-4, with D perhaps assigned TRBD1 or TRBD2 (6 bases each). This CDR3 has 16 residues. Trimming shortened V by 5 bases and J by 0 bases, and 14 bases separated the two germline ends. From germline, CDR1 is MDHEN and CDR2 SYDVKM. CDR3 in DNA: TGTGCCAGCAGTAGAGGGGGGACTGTAGCCAAAAACATTCAGTACTTC. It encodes CASSRGGTVAKNIQYF.

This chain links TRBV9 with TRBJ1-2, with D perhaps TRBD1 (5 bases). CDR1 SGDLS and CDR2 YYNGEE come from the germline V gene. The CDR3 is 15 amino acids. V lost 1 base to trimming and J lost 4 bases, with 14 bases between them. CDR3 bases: TGTGCCAGCAGCGTATTCCAGGGTAACGGCTATGGCTACACCTTC. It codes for CASSVFQGNGYGYTF. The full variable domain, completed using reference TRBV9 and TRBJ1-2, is DSGVTQTPKHLITATGQRVTLRCSPRSGDLSVYWYQQSLDQGLQFLIQYYNGEERAKGNILERFSAQQFPDLHSELNLSSLELGDSALYFCASSVFQGNGYGYTFGSGTRLTVV.

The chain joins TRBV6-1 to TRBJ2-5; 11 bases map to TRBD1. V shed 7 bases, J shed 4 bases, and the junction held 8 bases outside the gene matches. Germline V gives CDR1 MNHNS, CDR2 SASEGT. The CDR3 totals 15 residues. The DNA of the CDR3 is TGTGCCAGCACCGAGGGGACAGGGGGTAGAGAGACCCAGTACTTC. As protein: CASTEGTGGRETQYF.

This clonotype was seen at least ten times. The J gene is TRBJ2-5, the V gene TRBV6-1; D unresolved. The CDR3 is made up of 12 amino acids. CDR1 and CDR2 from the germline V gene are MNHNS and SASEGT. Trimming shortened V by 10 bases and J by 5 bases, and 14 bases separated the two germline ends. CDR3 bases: TGTGCCACCCTCAGGACCGGGGAGACCCAGTACTTC. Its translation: CATLRTGETQYF.

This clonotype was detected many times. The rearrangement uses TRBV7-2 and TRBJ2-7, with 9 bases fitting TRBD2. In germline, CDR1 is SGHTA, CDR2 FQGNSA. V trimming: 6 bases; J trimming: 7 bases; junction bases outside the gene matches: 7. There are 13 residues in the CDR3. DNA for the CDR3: TGTGCCAGCAGTTTTAGCGGGAGAATGGAGCAGTACTTC. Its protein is CASSFSGRMEQYF. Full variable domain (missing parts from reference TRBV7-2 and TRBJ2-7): GAGVSQSPSNKVTEKGKDVELRCDPISGHTALYWYRQSLGQGLEFLIYFQGNSAPDKSGLPSDRFSAERTGGSVSTLTIQRTQQEDSAVYLCASSFSGRMEQYFGPGTRLTVT.

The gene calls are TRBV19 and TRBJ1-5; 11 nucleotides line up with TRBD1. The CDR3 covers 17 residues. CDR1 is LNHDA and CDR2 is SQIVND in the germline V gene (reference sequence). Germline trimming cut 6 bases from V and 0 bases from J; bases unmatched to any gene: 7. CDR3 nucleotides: TGTGCCAGTAGCGGACAGGGGGCCACCTATAGCAATCAGCCCCAGCATTTT. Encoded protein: CASSGQGATYSNQPQHF.

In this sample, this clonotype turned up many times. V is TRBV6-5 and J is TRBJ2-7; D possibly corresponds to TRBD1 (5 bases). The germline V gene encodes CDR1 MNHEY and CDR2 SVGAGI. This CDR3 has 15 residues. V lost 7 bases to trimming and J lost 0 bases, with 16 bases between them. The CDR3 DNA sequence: TGTGCCAGCAACACACATCAGGGTTACTCCTACGAGCAGTACTTC. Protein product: CASNTHQGYSYEQYF.

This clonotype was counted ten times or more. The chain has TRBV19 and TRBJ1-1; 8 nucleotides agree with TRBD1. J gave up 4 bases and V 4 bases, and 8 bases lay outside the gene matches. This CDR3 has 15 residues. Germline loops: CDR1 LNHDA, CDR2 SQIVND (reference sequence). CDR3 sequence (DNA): TGTGCCAGTAGTAGCGCCACAGGGGGAGGCACTGAAGCTTTCTTT. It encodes CASSSATGGGTEAFF. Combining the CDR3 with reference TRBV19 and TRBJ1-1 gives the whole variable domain DGGITQSPKYLFRKEGQNVTLSCEQNLNHDAMYWYRQDPGQGLRLIYYSQIVNDFQKGDIAEGYSVSREKKESFPLTVTSAQKNPTAFYLCASSSATGGGTEAFFGQGTRLTVV.

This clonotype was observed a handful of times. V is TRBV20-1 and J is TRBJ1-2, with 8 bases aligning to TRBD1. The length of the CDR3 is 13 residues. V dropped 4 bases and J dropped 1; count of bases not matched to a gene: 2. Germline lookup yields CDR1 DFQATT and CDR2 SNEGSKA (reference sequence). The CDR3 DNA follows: TGCAGTGCTAAGGACAGGGTTAACTATGGCTACACCTTC. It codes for CSAKDRVNYGYTF.